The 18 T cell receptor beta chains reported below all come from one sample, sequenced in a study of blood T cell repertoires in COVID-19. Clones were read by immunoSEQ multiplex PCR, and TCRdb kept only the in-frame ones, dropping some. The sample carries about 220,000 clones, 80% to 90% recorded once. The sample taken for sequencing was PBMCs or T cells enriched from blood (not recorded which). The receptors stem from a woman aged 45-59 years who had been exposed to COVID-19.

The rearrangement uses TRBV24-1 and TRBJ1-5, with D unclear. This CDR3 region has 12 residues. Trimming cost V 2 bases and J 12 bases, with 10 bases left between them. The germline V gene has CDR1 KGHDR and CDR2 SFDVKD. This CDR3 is CATSDWRGNQHF. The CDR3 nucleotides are TGTGCCACCAGTGATTGGAGAGGCAACCAGCATTTT.

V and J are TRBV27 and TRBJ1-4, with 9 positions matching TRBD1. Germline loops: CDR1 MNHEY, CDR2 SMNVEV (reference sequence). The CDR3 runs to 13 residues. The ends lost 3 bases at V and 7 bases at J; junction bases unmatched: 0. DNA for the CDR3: TGTGCCAGCAGTTTGGGACAGGGTGAAAAACTGTTTTTT. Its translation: CASSLGQGEKLFF.

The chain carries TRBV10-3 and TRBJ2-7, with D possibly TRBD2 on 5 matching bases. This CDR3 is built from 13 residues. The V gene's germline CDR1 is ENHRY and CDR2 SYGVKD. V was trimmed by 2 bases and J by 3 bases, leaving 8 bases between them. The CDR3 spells CAISEQEDYEQYF. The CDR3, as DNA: TGTGCCATCAGTGAGCAGGAGGACTACGAGCAGTACTTC.

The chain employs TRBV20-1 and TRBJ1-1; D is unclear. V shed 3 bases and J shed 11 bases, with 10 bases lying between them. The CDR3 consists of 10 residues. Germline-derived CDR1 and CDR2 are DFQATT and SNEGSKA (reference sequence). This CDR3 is CSASKSGAFF. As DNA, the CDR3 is TGCAGTGCTAGTAAGTCGGGGGCTTTCTTT.

The CDR3 here is CASSLGLRTDTQYF. CDR3 DNA sequence: TGTGCCAGCAGCCTGGGACTGCGCACAGATACGCAGTATTTT. V is TRBV4-2 and J is TRBJ2-3; D perhaps matches TRBD2 (6 bases). This CDR3 is built from 14 residues. The V gene lost 4 bases and the J gene lost 1 base, with 9 bases spanning the gap. The V gene's germline CDR1 is LGHNA and CDR2 YNFKEQ.

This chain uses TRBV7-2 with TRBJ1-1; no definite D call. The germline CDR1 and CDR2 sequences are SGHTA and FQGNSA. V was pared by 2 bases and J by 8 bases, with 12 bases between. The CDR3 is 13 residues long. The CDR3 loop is CASSLRNLGEAFF. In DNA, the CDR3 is TGTGCCAGCAGCTTAAGGAATTTGGGCGAAGCTTTCTTT.

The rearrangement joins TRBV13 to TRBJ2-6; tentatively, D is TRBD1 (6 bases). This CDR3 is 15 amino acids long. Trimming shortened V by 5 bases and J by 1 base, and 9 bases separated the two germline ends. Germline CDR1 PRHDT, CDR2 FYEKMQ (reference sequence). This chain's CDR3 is CASSPGQSGANVLTF. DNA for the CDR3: TGTGCCAGCAGCCCCGGACAGTCTGGGGCCAACGTCCTGACTTTC.

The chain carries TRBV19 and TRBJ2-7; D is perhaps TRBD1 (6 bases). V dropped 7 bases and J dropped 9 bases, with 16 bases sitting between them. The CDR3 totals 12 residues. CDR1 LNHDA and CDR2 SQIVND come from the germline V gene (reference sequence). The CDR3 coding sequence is TGTGCCAGTACCAAGACAGGAGATTGGCAGTACTTC. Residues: CASTKTGDWQYF.

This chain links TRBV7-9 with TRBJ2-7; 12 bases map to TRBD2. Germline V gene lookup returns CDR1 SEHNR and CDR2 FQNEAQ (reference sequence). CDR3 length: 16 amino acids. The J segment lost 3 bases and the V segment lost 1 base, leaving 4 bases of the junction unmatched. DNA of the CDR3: TGTGCCAGCAGCTTAGAACTAGCGGGGGGTTTCTACGAGCAGTACTTC. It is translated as CASSLELAGGFYEQYF. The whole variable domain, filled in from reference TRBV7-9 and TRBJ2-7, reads DTGVSQNPRHKITKRGQNVTFRCDPISEHNRLYWYRQTLGQGPEFLTYFQNEAQLEKSRLLSDRFSAERPKGSFSTLEIQRTEQGDSAMYLCASSLELAGGFYEQYFGPGTRLTVT.

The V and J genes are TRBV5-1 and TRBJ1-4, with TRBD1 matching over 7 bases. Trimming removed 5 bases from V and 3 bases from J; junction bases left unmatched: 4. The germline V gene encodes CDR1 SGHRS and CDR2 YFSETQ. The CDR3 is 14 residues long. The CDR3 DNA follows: TGCGCCAGCAGTTCAGGGGGAGCTAATGAAAAACTGTTTTTT. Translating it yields CASSSGGANEKLFF.

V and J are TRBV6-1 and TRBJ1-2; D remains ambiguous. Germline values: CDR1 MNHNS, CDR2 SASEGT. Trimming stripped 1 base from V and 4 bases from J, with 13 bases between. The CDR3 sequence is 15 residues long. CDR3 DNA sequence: TGTGCCAGCAGTGAAGGAGGAGGACGTTCCTATGGCTACACCTTC. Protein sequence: CASSEGGGRSYGYTF.

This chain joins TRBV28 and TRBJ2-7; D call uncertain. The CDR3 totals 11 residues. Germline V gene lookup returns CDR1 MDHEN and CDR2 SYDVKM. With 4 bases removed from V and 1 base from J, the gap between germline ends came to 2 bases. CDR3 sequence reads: CASSSSYEQYF. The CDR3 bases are TGTGCCAGCAGTTCTTCCTACGAGCAGTACTTC. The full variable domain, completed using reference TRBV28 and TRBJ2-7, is DVKVTQSSRYLVKRTGEKVFLECVQDMDHENMFWYRQDPGLGLRLIYFSYDVKMKEKGDIPEGYSVSREKKERFSLILESASTNQTSMYLCASSSSYEQYFGPGTRLTVT.

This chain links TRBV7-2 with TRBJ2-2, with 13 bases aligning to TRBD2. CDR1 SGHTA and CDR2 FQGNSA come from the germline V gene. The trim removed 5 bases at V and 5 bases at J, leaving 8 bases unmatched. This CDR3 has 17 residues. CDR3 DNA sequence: TGTGCCAGCAGCCGTGGAGGACTAGCGGGGGCTACCGGGGAGCTGTTTTTT. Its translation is CASSRGGLAGATGELFF.

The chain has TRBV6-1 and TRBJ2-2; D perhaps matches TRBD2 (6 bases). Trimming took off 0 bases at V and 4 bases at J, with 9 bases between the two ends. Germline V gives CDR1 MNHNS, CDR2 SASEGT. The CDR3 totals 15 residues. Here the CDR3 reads CASSEAGGGTGELFF. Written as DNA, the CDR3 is TGTGCCAGCAGTGAAGCGGGGGGAGGCACCGGGGAGCTGTTTTTT.

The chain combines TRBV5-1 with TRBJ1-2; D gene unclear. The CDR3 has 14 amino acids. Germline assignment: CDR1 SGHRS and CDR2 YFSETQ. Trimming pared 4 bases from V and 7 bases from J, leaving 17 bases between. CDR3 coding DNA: TGCGCCAGCAGCCTAGCAGGTCTGGCGGGTGGCTACACCTTC. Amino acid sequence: CASSLAGLAGGYTF.

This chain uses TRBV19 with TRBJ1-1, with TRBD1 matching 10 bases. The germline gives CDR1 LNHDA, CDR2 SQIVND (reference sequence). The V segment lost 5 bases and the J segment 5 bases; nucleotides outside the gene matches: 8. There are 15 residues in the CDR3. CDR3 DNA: TGTGCCAGTAGTTGGGGACAGGGGCAGCGAACTGAAGCTTTCTTT. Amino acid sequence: CASSWGQGQRTEAFF.

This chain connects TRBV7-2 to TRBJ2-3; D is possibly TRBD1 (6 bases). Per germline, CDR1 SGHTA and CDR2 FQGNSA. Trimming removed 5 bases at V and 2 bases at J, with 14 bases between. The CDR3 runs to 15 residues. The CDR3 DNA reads TGTGCCAGCAGCCTCCGACAGGAGGCCACAGATACGCAGTATTTT. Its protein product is CASSLRQEATDTQYF.

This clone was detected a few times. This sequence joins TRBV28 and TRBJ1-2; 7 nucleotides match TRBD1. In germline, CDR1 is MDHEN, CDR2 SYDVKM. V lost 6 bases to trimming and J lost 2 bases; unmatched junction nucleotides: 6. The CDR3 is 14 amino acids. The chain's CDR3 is CASSLAGGNYGYTF. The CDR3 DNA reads TGTGCCAGCAGCCTAGCAGGGGGGAACTATGGCTACACCTTC.